A selection of T cell receptor beta chains follows, all from one sample in a study of blood T cells in healthy people across ages. One entry per CDR3 protein results from TCRdb running MiXCR on the 5' RACE reads. Found here are around 900,000 distinct CDR3 sequences, about 30% of them singletons; the top ten hold 17%. The sequenced material came from blood. The receptor source for this set is a woman older than 75 in good health. Each CDR3 is given with its conserved first and last residue. A D gene is named only where the DNA matches it firmly. Clone size is given for some rows only: seen once, a few or many times, or a class if the clone is expanded.

TRBD2 | few | 16 | TRBJ2-1 | TRBV7-8 | TGTGCCAGCAGCTTAGTTAGCGGGGCCGAATCAAATGAGCAGTTCTTC | CASSLVSGAESNEQFF
TRBD1 | . | 14 | TRBJ1-6 | TRBV7-8 | TGTGCCAGCAGCCCGCGGACAGGGGCAGCGCCCCTCCACTTT | CASSPRTGAAPLHF
. | . | 13 | TRBJ2-3 | TRBV7-2 | TGTGCCAGCAGCTCGTACCTGAAAGATACGCAGTATTTT | CASSSYLKDTQYF
. | once | 15 | TRBJ2-5 | TRBV11-1 | TGTGCCAGCAGCTTGTTCAGGAGGCGTGAGGAGACCCAGTACTTC | CASSLFRRREETQYF
. | few | 15 | TRBJ1-6 | TRBV20-1 | TGCAGTGCTACCCTAGCTCTGACGAGTGGGGCACCCCTCCACTTT | CSATLALTSGAPLHF
. | . | 13 | TRBJ1-5 | TRBV12-3/TRBV12-4 | TGTGCCAGCAGCGCCGCAAGCAATCAGCCCCAGCATTTT | CASSAASNQPQHF
TRBD2 | . | 17 | TRBJ2-4 | TRBV5-1 | TGCGCCAGCAGCTTGCCCGGAAGCGGGAGTCCCAAAAACATTCAGTACTTC | CASSLPGSGSPKNIQYF
. | . | 16 | TRBJ2-2 | TRBV7-9 | TGTGCCAGCAGTTCCCCCGGGACGAGGGGCACCGGGGAGCTGTTTTTT | CASSSPGTRGTGELFF
. | few | 12 | TRBJ1-4 | TRBV10-3 | TGTGCCGTCAGTGAAAGTGGAGAAAAACTGTTTTTT | CAVSESGEKLFF
. | . | 12 | TRBJ1-2 | TRBV25-1 | TGTGCCAGCAGTCGTTACCTATATGGCTACACCTTC | CASSRYLYGYTF
TRBD2 | many | 16 | TRBJ2-5 | TRBV4-1 | TGCGCCAGCAGCCCGCGGGGGTTAAACCACCAAGAGACCCAGTACTTC | CASSPRGLNHQETQYF
. | . | 17 | TRBJ2-7 | TRBV18 | TGTGCCAGCTCACCACTAGGGGTGTGGAGCTCCTACAATGAGCAGTACTTC | CASSPLGVWSSYNEQYF
TRBD1 | . | 17 | TRBJ1-2 | TRBV11-2 | TGTGCCAGCAACTACAATAGGCGACAGGGGCTATCCTATGGCTACACCTTC | CASNYNRRQGLSYGYTF
. | . | 13 | TRBJ1-5 | TRBV15 | TGTGCCACCAGCCGGGACCGCAATCAGCCCCAGCATTTT | CATSRDRNQPQHF
. | few | 18 | TRBJ1-1 | TRBV12-3/TRBV12-4 | TGTGCCAGCAGCATCGAGCGTTTTCTGACGGACGTTCACACTGAAGCTTTCTTT | CASSIERFLTDVHTEAFF
TRBD1 | many | 14 | TRBJ2-3 | TRBV5-1 | TGCGCCAGCAAACAGGGGGAGCATTTGGATACGCAGTATTTT | CASKQGEHLDTQYF
. | . | 16 | TRBJ1-1 | TRBV6-6 | TGTGCCAGCAGTTACTCGCTTCCGGTTTTGGGCACTGAAGCTTTCTTT | CASSYSLPVLGTEAFF
. | once | 16 | TRBJ2-5 | TRBV20-1 | TGCAGTGCTAGTGATCCCTCCGGGGCAGTAGGCAATGAGCAGTACTTC | CSASDPSGAVGNEQYF
. | . | 12 | TRBJ1-2 | TRBV18 | TGTGCCAGCTCACCGGACAGCTATGACTACACCTTC | CASSPDSYDYTF
TRBD1 | many | 16 | TRBJ2-1 | TRBV27 | TGTGCCAGCAGCATCACGGGGACAGGAGGAGACAATGAGCAGTTCTTC | CASSITGTGGDNEQFF
. | few | 13 | TRBJ1-5 | TRBV20-1 | TGCAGCAGCCGAAGGGGCGTCAATCAGCCCCAGCATTTT | CSSRRGVNQPQHF
TRBD1 | few | 13 | TRBJ2-7 | TRBV27 | TGTGCCAGCAGCCCTACAGGGGATTACGAGCAGTACTTC | CASSPTGDYEQYF
. | . | 17 | TRBJ1-4 | TRBV7-2 | TGTGCCAGCAGCTTAGCCCGGACAGCTGCAACTAATGAAAAACTGTTTTTT | CASSLARTAATNEKLFF
. | many | 14 | TRBJ1-4 | TRBV6-2/TRBV6-3 | TGTGCCAGCAGCCCCCGAGGCGCTAATGAAAAACTGTTTTTT | CASSPRGANEKLFF
TRBD2 | many | 16 | TRBJ2-5 | TRBV5-1 | TGCGCCAGCAGCTTGAATAGCGGGGGGCCACAAGAGACCCAGTACTTC | CASSLNSGGPQETQYF
. | many | 15 | TRBJ1-2 | TRBV20-1 | TGCAGTGCCTTGGGCCCGTGGGACACTAACTATGGCTACACCTTC | CSALGPWDTNYGYTF
. | once | 12 | TRBJ2-1 | TRBV27 | TGTGCCAGCAGTTTGTCCCTCAATGAGCAGTTCTTC | CASSLSLNEQFF
TRBD1 | . | 18 | TRBJ2-5 | TRBV4-2 | TGTACCAGCAGCCCTAGAGGAACAGGGGAAGGGGCGGGAGAGACCCAGTACTTC | CTSSPRGTGEGAGETQYF
. | few | 14 | TRBJ1-6 | TRBV20-1 | TGCAGTGCAATCTCCAGGGGCGCGGATTCACCCCTCCACTTT | CSAISRGADSPLHF
. | many | 15 | TRBJ2-3 | TRBV6-5 | TGTGCCAGCAGTTACTATGGGGGAGGCACAGATACGCAGTATTTT | CASSYYGGGTDTQYF
. | few | 11 | TRBJ2-7 | TRBV7-2 | TGTGCCAGCAGCGAGATCTACGAGCAGTACTTC | CASSEIYEQYF
TRBD2 | . | 15 | TRBJ2-7 | TRBV12-3/TRBV12-4 | TGTGCCAGCGGGTTAGCCGGGGGGGGCTCCTACGAGCAGTACTTC | CASGLAGGGSYEQYF
. | . | 13 | TRBJ2-1 | TRBV3-1 | TGTGCCAGCAGCCAAGCGCAGGGCTATGGGCAGTTCTTC | CASSQAQGYGQFF
TRBD1 | . | 13 | TRBJ2-1 | TRBV9 | TGTGCCAGCAGCGGAACAGGGGACGATGAGCAGTTCTTC | CASSGTGDDEQFF
TRBD2 | . | 14 | TRBJ2-5 | TRBV5-1 | TGCGCCAGCAGCGCCGGGGGGACCCAAGAGACCCAGTACTTC | CASSAGGTQETQYF
. | . | 13 | TRBJ2-1 | TRBV12-3/TRBV12-4 | TGTGCCAGCAGTTTGGAGCGGTGCAATGAGCAGTTCTTC | CASSLERCNEQFF
TRBD1 | many | 15 | TRBJ2-1 | TRBV7-9 | TGTGCCAGCAGCGTGCCAGGGGGATCCTACAATGAGCAGTTCTTC | CASSVPGGSYNEQFF
. | . | 12 | TRBJ1-2 | TRBV30 | TGTGCCTGGAGTGTGACTGGGCTTGGCTACACCTTC | CAWSVTGLGYTF
. | . | 13 | TRBJ2-3 | TRBV29-1 | TGCAGCGTTGAAGCCGGAGCTGGAGATACGCAGTATTTT | CSVEAGAGDTQYF
. | . | 14 | TRBJ1-2 | TRBV7-2 | TGTGCCAGCAGCCAGTCGGGTGGGCGCTATGGCTACACCTTC | CASSQSGGRYGYTF
. | few | 15 | TRBJ1-6 | TRBV5-1 | TGCGCCAGCAGCGCCGGGACACTTGATAATTCACCCCTCCACTTT | CASSAGTLDNSPLHF
TRBD2 | many | 15 | TRBJ2-1 | TRBV3-1 | TGTGCCAGCAGCCAAGGGCGGGGGGGCAGGAATGAGCAGTTCTTC | CASSQGRGGRNEQFF
. | . | 15 | TRBJ1-5 | TRBV6-5 | TGTGCCAGCAGTTACTCTTTTCAGGGCCACCAGCCCCAGCATTTT | CASSYSFQGHQPQHF
. | . | 13 | TRBJ1-5 | TRBV30 | TGTGCCTGGGTGCAGGCTAGCAATCAGCCCCAGCATTTT | CAWVQASNQPQHF
. | . | 16 | TRBJ2-2 | TRBV11-2 | TGTGCCAGCAGCTTAGGAATTCTGCCGAACACCGGGGAGCTGTTTTTT | CASSLGILPNTGELFF
. | . | 14 | TRBJ1-1 | TRBV20-1 | TGCAGTGCTAGAGAGGTCGGGGGGAGGGCTGAAGCTTTCTTT | CSAREVGGRAEAFF
. | few | 13 | TRBJ2-7 | TRBV28 | TGTGCCAGCACCCAGAGGGGATCCTACGAGCAGTACTTC | CASTQRGSYEQYF
. | many | 11 | TRBJ2-7 | TRBV7-2 | TGTGCCAGCAGCTCGTATAACGAGCAGTACTTC | CASSSYNEQYF
. | . | 16 | TRBJ2-6 | TRBV7-2 | TGTGCCAGCAGCTTCCAAGGACAGCTATTCCGGAACGTCCGGACTTTC | CASSFQGQLFRNVRTF
. | . | 14 | TRBJ2-2 | TRBV20-1 | TGCAGTGCTAGTTCCGGCACCCACACCGGGGAGCTGTTTTTT | CSASSGTHTGELFF
. | . | 13 | TRBJ1-3 | TRBV18 | TGTGCCAGCTCACCACTCGAGGGAAACACCATATATTTT | CASSPLEGNTIYF
. | many | 15 | TRBJ1-6 | TRBV4-3 | TGCGCCAGCAGCCAAACGCTCGGGGCTGGGTCACCCCTCCACTTT | CASSQTLGAGSPLHF